The 26 T cell receptor beta chains given below trace back to one sample, sequenced in a study of blood T cell repertoires in COVID-19 (dated by TCRdb to about 2020). Library preparation was by the immunoSEQ multiplex PCR assay. TCRdb limited this immuneACCESS table to in-frame rearrangements with V and J called. A share of clones is missing; checked studies link under half to unresolved V genes, and the rest is unexplained. A total of about 220,000 clones appear in this sample, over 70% of them only once. The ten biggest clones cover 7.2% of the sample. Sequenced sample: peripheral blood. These receptors were obtained from a woman in her 70s with acute or convalescent COVID-19.

The rearrangement joins TRBV6-6 to TRBJ1-5, with D possibly being TRBD1 (6 bases). V lost 7 bases and J lost 7, with 20 bases in between. Per germline, CDR1 MNHNY and CDR2 SVGAGI (reference sequence). The CDR3 sequence is 15 residues long. For the CDR3, the DNA is TGTGCCAGCACAGTTGGCGGAACAGGGCGGCAGCCCCAGCATTTT. The encoded protein is CASTVGGTGRQPQHF.

The chain uses TRBV5-5 and TRBJ1-5, with TRBD1 identical over 8 bases. Germline V lookup: CDR1 SGHKS, CDR2 YYEKEE (reference sequence). The V and J ends lost 2 bases and 6 bases, in that order; junction bases with no gene match: 4. The CDR3 has 14 amino acids. The CDR3 sequence is CASSLQGDTQPQHF. CDR3 DNA: TGTGCCAGCAGCTTACAGGGGGATACTCAGCCCCAGCATTTT.

A few counts support this clone. The chain joins TRBV12-2 to TRBJ1-6; the table's D call, TRBD1, has no DNA check behind it. TRBV12-2 is designated a pseudogene. The CDR3 runs 18 residues. The CDR3 bases are TGTGCAAGTCGCTTAGCGGTTTATAGTGCAGGGGAAAATTCACCCCTCCACTTT. Translated, it gives CASRLAVYSAGENSPLHF.

The chain employs TRBV10-3 and TRBJ2-3, with a possible D match to TRBD2 (7 bases). Trimming pared 2 bases from V and 5 bases from J, leaving 14 bases between. CDR1 and CDR2 from the germline V gene are ENHRY and SYGVKD. This CDR3 comprises 15 residues. As DNA, the CDR3 is TGTGCCATCAGTGAGAACCGGGGGGCAGGAGATACGCAGTATTTT. Amino acid sequence: CAISENRGAGDTQYF.

The V and J genes are TRBV6-5 and TRBJ2-3, with 10 bases aligning to TRBD1. The CDR3 sequence is 14 residues long. The V gene's germline CDR1 is MNHEY and CDR2 SVGAGI. V lost 6 bases and J lost 5; bases outside the gene matches: 5. CDR3: CASSRTGGLDTQYF. CDR3 nucleotides: TGTGCCAGCAGCCGGACAGGGGGGTTAGATACGCAGTATTTT.

CDR3 amino acids: CASSVEGGGEKLFF. The CDR3, as DNA: TGTGCCAGCAGCGTAGAGGGGGGAGGGGAAAAACTGTTTTTT. The chain combines TRBV9 with TRBJ1-4; D is perhaps TRBD1 (6 bases). CDR1 and CDR2 from the germline V gene are SGDLS and YYNGEE. The CDR3 length is 14 residues. V lost 0 bases and J 8 bases, leaving 11 bases between the germline ends.

This clone was observed a single time. The chain links TRBV2 to TRBJ1-1, with D perhaps TRBD1 (6 bases). V lost 4 bases and J lost 5, with 14 bases in between. CDR1 SNHLY and CDR2 FYNNEI come from the germline V gene. The CDR3 consists of 14 residues. The CDR3 DNA reads as TGTGCCAGCAGTGCGACGACAGGAGCGACTGAAGCTTTCTTT. This sequence encodes CASSATTGATEAFF.

A few counts support this clone. The chain has TRBV6-1 and TRBJ1-2; a possible D gene is TRBD1 (5 bases). In germline, CDR1 is MNHNS, CDR2 SASEGT. V lost 2 bases and J 0 bases, leaving 10 bases between the germline ends. CDR3 length equals 15 residues. CDR3 in DNA: TGTGCCAGCAGTGAATTGTGGACACCTAACTATGGCTACACCTTC. Amino acid sequence: CASSELWTPNYGYTF.

The chain recombines TRBV2 with TRBJ1-2; TRBD1 matches at 9 bases. Germline V gene lookup returns CDR1 SNHLY and CDR2 FYNNEI. The CDR3 loop spans 11 amino acids. Trimming removed 7 bases from V and 8 bases from J; junction bases left unmatched: 2. The CDR3: CASKDRGGYTF. The CDR3 DNA is TGTGCCAGCAAGGACAGGGGCGGCTACACCTTC.

This clone was detected many times. CDR3 in amino acids: CASSLGLAGDQETQYF. DNA of the CDR3: TGTGCCAGCAGCCTAGGACTAGCGGGGGACCAAGAGACCCAGTACTTC. This sequence joins TRBV5-7 and TRBJ2-5; 13 bases map to TRBD2. TRBV5-7 is an ORF, and what it does is uncertain. Trimming cost V 4 bases and J 0 bases; bases outside gene matches: 3. The CDR3 consists of 16 residues.

This clone appeared a few times. The chain has TRBV12-3 or TRBV12-4 and TRBJ1-4; no clear D gene. CDR3 length equals 13 residues. V lost 3 bases, J lost 8 bases, and 10 bases lay in between. The CDR3 sequence is CASSFVGREKLFF. The CDR3 coding sequence is TGTGCCAGCAGTTTTGTCGGCAGGGAAAAACTGTTTTTT.

The CDR3 DNA reads as TGTGCCAGCTCACGGGAGATACAGGGATCACGTGCGGCGACCGGGGAGCTGTTTTTT. Protein: CASSREIQGSRAATGELFF. V usage is TRBV18 and J usage is TRBJ2-2, with D possibly being TRBD1 (6 bases). This CDR3 region has 19 residues. The V gene's germline CDR1 is KGHSH and CDR2 LQKENI. Trimming shortened V by 4 bases and J by 5 bases, and 26 bases separated the two germline ends.

This clone has just one count. Here the CDR3 DNA reads TGTGCCAGCAGTCCTAACAGGGGCGCTTGGGAGACCCAGTACTTC. Translated: CASSPNRGAWETQYF. The rearrangement uses TRBV27 and TRBJ2-5, with 7 nucleotides matching TRBD1. The CDR3 is 15 amino acids. Germline CDR1 is MNHEY and CDR2 is SMNVEV (reference sequence). The V gene end was trimmed by 5 bases and the J gene end by 5 bases; junction bases not matched to a gene: 11.

The chain joins TRBV4-3 to TRBJ2-1; 9 bases align to TRBD2. This CDR3 comprises 16 residues. Germline CDR1 is LGHNA and CDR2 is YSLEER. V trimming: 1 base; J trimming: 7 bases; junction bases outside the gene matches: 8. For the CDR3, the DNA is TGCGCCAGCAGCCAAGTAGGCGGGGGGGCCAGGAATGAGCAGTTCTTC. It specifies CASSQVGGGARNEQFF.

Of note for this clone: Relative to the germline gene, one junction end is altered; a read error may explain this. The J gene is TRBJ2-1, the V gene TRBV25-1; D is unclear. Germline assignment: CDR1 MGHDK and CDR2 SYGVNS. The CDR3 extends over 16 amino acids. CDR3 in DNA: TGTGCCAGTAGTGGCCCCCTTACATACTCCTACAATGAGCAGTTCTTC. It yields the protein CASSGPLTYSYNEQFF.

The chain has TRBV6-6 and TRBJ1-5; weak D call: TRBD1 (5 bases). Between the trimmed V and J ends, which lost 6 bases and 4 bases, there was a span of 16 bases. The germline gives CDR1 MNHNY, CDR2 SVGAGI (reference sequence). The CDR3 is made up of 15 amino acids. CDR3 sequence reads: CASRPTGTPNQPQHF. The CDR3 bases are TGTGCCAGCAGACCAACCGGGACTCCTAATCAGCCCCAGCATTTT.

The table lists this clone with a few counts. The CDR3 DNA follows: TGTGCCAGCAGCGGATGGACTGGCAATAACTATGGCTACACCTTC. This encodes CASSGWTGNNYGYTF. The V gene is TRBV5-8, the J gene TRBJ1-2; D remains unclear. The CDR3 spans 15 residues. Germline V CDR1 and CDR2: SGHTS, YDEGEE. With 4 bases removed from V and 1 base from J, the gap between germline ends came to 14 bases.

This clone was seen a few times. This chain connects TRBV9 to TRBJ1-2; D not resolved. The CDR3 is made up of 13 amino acids. Germline V gene lookup returns CDR1 SGDLS and CDR2 YYNGEE. Trimming took 0 bases from V and 4 from J, leaving 7 bases between them. The CDR3 region has the DNA TGTGCCAGCAGCGTAGACGGGATCTATGGCTACACCTTC. This gives the protein CASSVDGIYGYTF.

The chain couples TRBV18 to TRBJ1-2, with no clear D. The CDR3 spans 14 residues. Germline V gives CDR1 KGHSH, CDR2 LQKENI. With 1 base removed from V and 4 bases from J, the gap between germline ends came to 10 bases. This CDR3 is CASSPLARSYGYTF. CDR3 sequence (DNA): TGTGCCAGCTCACCACTTGCGAGGAGCTATGGCTACACCTTC.

This rearrangement joins TRBV10-3 to TRBJ2-3; D is perhaps TRBD1 (6 bases). V shed 10 bases and J shed 2 bases, with 13 bases lying between them. Germline V gene sequence: CDR1 ENHRY, CDR2 SYGVKD. CDR3 length: 13 residues. CDR3 sequence: CASRDISTDTQYF. The CDR3 nucleotides read TGTGCCAGCCGGGACATCTCCACAGATACGCAGTATTTT.

CDR3 coding DNA: TGTGCCAGCAGTGACTGGCAGCGTCTCAGCTCTGGAAACACCATATATTTT. Protein product: CASSDWQRLSSGNTIYF. The chain uses TRBV6-1 and TRBJ1-3; no reliable D call. Trimming took 3 bases from V and 0 from J, leaving 15 bases between them. This CDR3 is 17 amino acids long. Germline V CDR1 and CDR2: MNHNS, SASEGT.

V usage is TRBV6-5 and J usage is TRBJ2-7, with 7 bases identical to TRBD1. The CDR3 has 14 amino acids. Trimming cost V 7 bases and J 1 base; bases outside gene matches: 7. CDR1 and CDR2 from the germline V gene are MNHEY and SVGAGI. The DNA for the CDR3 is TGTGCCAGCAATAAAGGGGACAGTTCCTACGAGCAGTACTTC. It yields the protein CASNKGDSSYEQYF.

This chain joins TRBV12-3 or TRBV12-4 and TRBJ1-2, with a tentative D call TRBD1 (5 bases). This CDR3 region has 13 residues. The V end lost 6 bases, the J end lost 7 bases, and 15 bases lay between the germline ends. In DNA, the CDR3 is TGTGCCAGCAGAGCAGGGCAGAGTGGTGGCTACACCTTC. Protein sequence: CASRAGQSGGYTF.

Here the CDR3 DNA reads TGTGCCAGCAGTTCGCGCGGGGACAGGGGACGTGGCTACACCTTC. It translates to CASSSRGDRGRGYTF. This chain links TRBV7-8 with TRBJ1-2; 10 bases agree with TRBD1. V shed 6 bases and J 7 bases; nucleotides not matched to a gene: 11. Germline V gene data show CDR1 as SGHVS and CDR2 as FQNEAQ. The CDR3 consists of 15 residues.

This chain uses TRBV18 with TRBJ1-5, with 9 bases matching TRBD1. The germline CDR1 and CDR2 sequences are KGHSH and LQKENI. The CDR3 totals 16 residues. With 5 bases clipped from V and 2 bases from J, the junction kept 7 bases outside the gene matches. CDR3 in DNA: TGTGCCAGCTCAGCACAGGGGGCGATGGGCAATCAGCCCCAGCATTTT. Translating gives CASSAQGAMGNQPQHF.

The chain couples TRBV24-1 to TRBJ2-2; 7 bases line up with TRBD1. The CDR3 totals 19 residues. Germline loops: CDR1 KGHDR, CDR2 SFDVKD. V gave up 8 bases and J gave up 0 bases; unmatched junction bases: 17. The CDR3 nucleotides read TGTGCCACCACATCATCAGGCAGGACGACAGGGCCGAACACCGGGGAGCTGTTTTTT. It yields the protein CATTSSGRTTGPNTGELFF.